This entry is about one T cell receptor beta chain. The sample is drawn from a study of T cells expressing NK-cell markers. This CDR3 contains 14 residues. The V gene's germline CDR1 is SGHDN and CDR2 FVKESK. Making the TCR beta cDNA relied on 5'RACE template switching with UMIs. Each CDR3 protein gets one entry in TCRdb, which reprocessed the 5' RACE reads and gives no DNA. This listing includes about 460,000 distinct CDR3 sequences. The chain couples TRBV14 to TRBJ2-1; no DNA is available, so the TRBD1 call from TCRdb remains unchecked. The sequence came from a woman between 45 and 65 years old in good health. The sequenced sample consisted of blood T cells: a sorted CD56 or NKG2C T cell subset, CD4+ or CD8+ T cells, or bulk PBMC T cells (not recorded which). The CDR3 reads CASSQTSGGTSRFF. Looking up the rest from reference TRBV14 and TRBJ2-1 gives the full variable domain: EAGVTQFPSHSVIEKGQTVTLRCDPISGHDNLYWYRRVMGKEIKFLLHFVKESKQDESGMPNNRFLAERTGGTYSTLKVQPAELEDSGVYFCASSQTSGGTSRFFGPGTRLTVL.